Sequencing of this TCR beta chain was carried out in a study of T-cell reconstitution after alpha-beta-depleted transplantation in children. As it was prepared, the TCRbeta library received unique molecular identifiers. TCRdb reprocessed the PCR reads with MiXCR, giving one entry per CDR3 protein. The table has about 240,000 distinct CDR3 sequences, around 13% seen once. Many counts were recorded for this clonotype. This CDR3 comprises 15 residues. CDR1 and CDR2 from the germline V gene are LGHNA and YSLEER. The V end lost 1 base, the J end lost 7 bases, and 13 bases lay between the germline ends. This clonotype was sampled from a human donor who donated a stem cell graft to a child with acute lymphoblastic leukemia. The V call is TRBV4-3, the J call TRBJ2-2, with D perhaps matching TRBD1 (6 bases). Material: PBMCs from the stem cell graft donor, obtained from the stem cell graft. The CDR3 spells CASSQGSGAGGELFF. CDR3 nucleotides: TGCGCCAGCAGCCAAGGATCAGGGGCCGGCGGGGAGCTGTTTTTT.